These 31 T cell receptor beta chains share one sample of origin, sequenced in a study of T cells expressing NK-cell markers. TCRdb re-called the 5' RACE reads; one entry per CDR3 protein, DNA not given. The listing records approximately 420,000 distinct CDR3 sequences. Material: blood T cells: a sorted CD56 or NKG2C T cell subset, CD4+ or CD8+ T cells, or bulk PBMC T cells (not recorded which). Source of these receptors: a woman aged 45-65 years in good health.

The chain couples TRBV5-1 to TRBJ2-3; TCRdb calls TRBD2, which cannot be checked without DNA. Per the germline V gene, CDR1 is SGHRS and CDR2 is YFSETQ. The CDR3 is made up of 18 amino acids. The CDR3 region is CASSFGTILAGSTDTQYF.

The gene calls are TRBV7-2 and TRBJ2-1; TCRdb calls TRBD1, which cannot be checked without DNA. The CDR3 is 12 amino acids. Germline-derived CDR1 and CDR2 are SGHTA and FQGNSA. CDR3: CASSLEGVDLFF.

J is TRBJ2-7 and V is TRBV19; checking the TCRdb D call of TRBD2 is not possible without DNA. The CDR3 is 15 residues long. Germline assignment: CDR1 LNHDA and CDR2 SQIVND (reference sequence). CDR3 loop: CASSIDRGLAYEQYF.

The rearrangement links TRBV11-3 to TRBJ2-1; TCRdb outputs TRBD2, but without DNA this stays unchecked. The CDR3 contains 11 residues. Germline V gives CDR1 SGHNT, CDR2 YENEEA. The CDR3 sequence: CASSREYEQFF.

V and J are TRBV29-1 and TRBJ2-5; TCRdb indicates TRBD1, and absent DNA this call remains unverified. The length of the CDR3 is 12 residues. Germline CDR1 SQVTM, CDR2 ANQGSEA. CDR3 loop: CSVGARGETQYF.

The CDR3 reads CAIGAGFSTDTQYF. The rearrangement uses TRBV10-3 and TRBJ2-3; the TCRdb call, TRBD1, lacks DNA for checking. The V gene's germline CDR1 is ENHRY and CDR2 SYGVKD. The CDR3 has 14 residues.

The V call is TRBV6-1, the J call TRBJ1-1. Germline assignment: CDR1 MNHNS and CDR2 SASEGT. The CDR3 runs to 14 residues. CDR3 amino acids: CASSEATDYTEAFF.

CDR3 loop: CAWMENRETQYF. The rearrangement uses TRBV30 and TRBJ2-5; TCRdb calls TRBD1, which cannot be checked without DNA. The germline V gene has CDR1 GTSNPN and CDR2 SVGIG (reference sequence). CDR3 length: 12 amino acids.

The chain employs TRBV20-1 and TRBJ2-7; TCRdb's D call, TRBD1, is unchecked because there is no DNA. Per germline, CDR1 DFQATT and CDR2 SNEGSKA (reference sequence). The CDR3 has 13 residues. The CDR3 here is CSASDRVTYEQYF.

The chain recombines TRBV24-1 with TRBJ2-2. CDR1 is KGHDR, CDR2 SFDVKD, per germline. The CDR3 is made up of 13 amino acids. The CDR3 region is CATSDLSTGELFF.

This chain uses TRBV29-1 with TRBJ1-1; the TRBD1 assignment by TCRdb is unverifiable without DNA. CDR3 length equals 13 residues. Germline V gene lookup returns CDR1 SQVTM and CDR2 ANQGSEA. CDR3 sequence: CSAGQGVGTEAFF.

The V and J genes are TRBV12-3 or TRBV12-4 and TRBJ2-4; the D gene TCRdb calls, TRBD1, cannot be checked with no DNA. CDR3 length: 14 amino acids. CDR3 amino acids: CAITTGEAKNIQYF.

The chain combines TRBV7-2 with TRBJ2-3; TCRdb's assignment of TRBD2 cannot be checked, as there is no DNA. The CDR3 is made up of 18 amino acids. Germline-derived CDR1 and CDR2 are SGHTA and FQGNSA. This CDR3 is CASSSETDYRKDTDTQYF.

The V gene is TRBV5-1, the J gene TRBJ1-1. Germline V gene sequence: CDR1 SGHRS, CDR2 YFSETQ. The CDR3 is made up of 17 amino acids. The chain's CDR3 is CASSLRRARLLNTEAFF.

The chain's CDR3 is CASRYRFAGGKDTQYF. The chain recombines TRBV27 with TRBJ2-3; with no DNA, the TCRdb D assignment of TRBD1 cannot be verified. The CDR3 extends over 16 amino acids. Germline CDR1 is MNHEY and CDR2 is SMNVEV (reference sequence).

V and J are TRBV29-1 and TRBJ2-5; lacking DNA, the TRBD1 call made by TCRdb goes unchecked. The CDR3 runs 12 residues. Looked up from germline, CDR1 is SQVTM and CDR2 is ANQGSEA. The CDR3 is CSVAVGGETQYF. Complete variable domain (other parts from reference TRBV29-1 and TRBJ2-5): SAVISQKPSRDICQRGTSLTIQCQVDSQVTMMFWYRQQPGQSLTLIATANQGSEATYESGFVIDKFPISRPNLTFSTLTVSNMSPEDSSIYLCSVAVGGETQYFGPGTRLLVL.

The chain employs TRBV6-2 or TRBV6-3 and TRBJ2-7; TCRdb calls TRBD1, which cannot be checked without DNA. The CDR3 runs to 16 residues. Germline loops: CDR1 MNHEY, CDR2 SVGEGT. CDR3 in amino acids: CASSYSGTGSSYEQYF.

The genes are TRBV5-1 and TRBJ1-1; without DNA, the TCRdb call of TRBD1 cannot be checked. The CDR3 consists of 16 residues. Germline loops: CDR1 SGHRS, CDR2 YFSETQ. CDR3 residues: CASSSGGSFLGTEAFF.

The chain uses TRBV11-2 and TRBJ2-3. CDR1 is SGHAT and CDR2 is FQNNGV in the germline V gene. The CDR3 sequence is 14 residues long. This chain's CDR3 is CASSFERVGDTQYF.

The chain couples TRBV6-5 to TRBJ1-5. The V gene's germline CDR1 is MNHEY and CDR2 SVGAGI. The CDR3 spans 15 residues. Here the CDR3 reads CASSYSRDSNQPQHF.

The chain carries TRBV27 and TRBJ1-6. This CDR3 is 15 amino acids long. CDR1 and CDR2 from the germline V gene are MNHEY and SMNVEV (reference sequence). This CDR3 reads CASSYAGGGSSPLHF.

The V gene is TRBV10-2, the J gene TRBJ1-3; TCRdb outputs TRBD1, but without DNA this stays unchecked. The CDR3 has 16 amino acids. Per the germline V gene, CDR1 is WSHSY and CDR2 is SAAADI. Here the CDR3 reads CASSDGQGASGNTIYF.

The CDR3 protein is CASSQTAATNEKLFF. J is TRBJ1-4 and V is TRBV12-3 or TRBV12-4. CDR3 length: 15 amino acids.

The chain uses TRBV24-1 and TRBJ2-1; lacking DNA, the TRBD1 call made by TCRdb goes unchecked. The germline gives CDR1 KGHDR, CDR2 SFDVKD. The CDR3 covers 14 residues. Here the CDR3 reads CATSDLWTGDEQFF.

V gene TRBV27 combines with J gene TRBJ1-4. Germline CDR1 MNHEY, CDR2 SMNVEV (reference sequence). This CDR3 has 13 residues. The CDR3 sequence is CASRTILDEKLFF. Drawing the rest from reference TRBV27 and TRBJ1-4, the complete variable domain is EAQVTQNPRYLITVTGKKLTVTCSQNMNHEYMSWYRQDPGLGLRQIYYSMNVEVTDKGDVPEGYKVSRKEKRNFPLILESPSPNQTSLYFCASRTILDEKLFFGSGTQLSVL.

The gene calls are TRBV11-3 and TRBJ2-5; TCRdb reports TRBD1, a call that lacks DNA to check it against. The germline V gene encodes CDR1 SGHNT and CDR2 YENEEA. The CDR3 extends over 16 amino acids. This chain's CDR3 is CASSLSGTLVLQTQYF. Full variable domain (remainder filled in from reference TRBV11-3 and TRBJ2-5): EAGVVQSPRYKIIEKKQPVAFWCNPISGHNTLYWYLQNLGQGPELLIRYENEEAVDDSQLPKDRFSAERLKGVDSTLKIQPAELGDSAVYLCASSLSGTLVLQTQYFGPGTRLLVL.

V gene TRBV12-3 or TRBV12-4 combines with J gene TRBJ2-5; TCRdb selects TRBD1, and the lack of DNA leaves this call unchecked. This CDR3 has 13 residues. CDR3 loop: CASPPGVVETQYF.

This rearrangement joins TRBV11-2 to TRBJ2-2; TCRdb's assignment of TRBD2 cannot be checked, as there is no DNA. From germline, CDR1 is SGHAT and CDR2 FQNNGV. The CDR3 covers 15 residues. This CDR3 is CASSHSSGGAGELFF.

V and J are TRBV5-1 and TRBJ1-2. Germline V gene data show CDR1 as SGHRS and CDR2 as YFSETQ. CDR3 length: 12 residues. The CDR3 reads CASSLVGTGYTF.

The CDR3 loop reads CASRRKGRDNNQPQHF. The chain has TRBV23-1 and TRBJ1-5. TRBV23-1 counts as an open reading frame of uncertain function. The CDR3 length is 16 residues.

CDR3 protein: CASSLPIGNGELFF. V gene TRBV5-1 combines with J gene TRBJ2-2; TCRdb's D gene call, TRBD2, goes unchecked for lack of DNA. The germline gives CDR1 SGHRS, CDR2 YFSETQ. The CDR3 has 14 amino acids.